The rows below give T cell receptor beta chains drawn from one sample of a study of shared clonotypes between healthy human individuals. Sequenced by immunoSEQ multiplex PCR; TCRdb stores in-frame clones only, minus some. The sample contains a few million clones, around 93% of which appear only once. Material: naive CD8+ T cells from PBMCs. The receptors stem from a man between 18 and 29 years old in good health. Some clones in this sample may be carry-over from other donors' samples. The CDR3 runs from the conserved cysteine through the conserved F or W. The order of the fields is J gene, V gene, D gene, clone size, CDR3 DNA, CDR3 protein. The D gene is left open where the match is weak. Clone size is shown for a subset of rows, as once, few, many or a class of expanded clone.

TRBJ2-7	TRBV7-6	TRBD1	-	TGTGCCAGCAGCCTGGGACAGGGGCGCTACGAGCAGTACTTC	CASSLGQGRYEQYF
TRBJ2-1	TRBV7-6	-	-	TGTGCCAGCAGCTTACCTCTCGCCGGGGAGCAGTTCTTC	CASSLPLAGEQFF
TRBJ2-7	TRBV4-1	TRBD1	-	TGCGCCAGCAGCCAAGATTCGTCAGGGGGCTTCTACGAGCAGTACTTC	CASSQDSSGGFYEQYF
TRBJ1-3	TRBV29-1	-	-	TGCAGCGTTGTCAAACTTTCCCCGCTAGTCTCTGGAAACACCATATATTTT	CSVVKLSPLVSGNTIYF
TRBJ2-1	TRBV9	TRBD2	-	TGTGCCAGCAGCCCCCGAAGGGAGGGAGGGCCGTTCTACAATGAGCAGTTCTTC	CASSPRREGGPFYNEQFF
TRBJ1-2	TRBV2	-	-	TGTGCCAGCACACCAGGGGACTATGGCTACACCTTC	CASTPGDYGYTF
TRBJ2-1	TRBV9	-	once	TGTGCCAGCAGCGTAGCTGGGTCCGGGACGACTTACAATGAGCAGTTCTTC	CASSVAGSGTTYNEQFF
TRBJ2-1	TRBV9	-	-	TGTGCCAGCAGCGTAAGTCCCGGGGTGAGCTCCTACAATGAGCAGTTCTTC	CASSVSPGVSSYNEQFF
TRBJ1-3	TRBV5-6	-	once	TGTGCCAGCAGCTTGAGAACAGATCCAAACACCATATATTTT	CASSLRTDPNTIYF
TRBJ2-7	TRBV7-9	-	-	TGTGCCAGCAGCGGCGATCTGTTGAGGCGGTACGAGCAGTACTTC	CASSGDLLRRYEQYF
TRBJ1-2	TRBV6-1	TRBD1	-	TGTGCCAGCAGAGCGGACAGGGTGTATGGCTACACCTTC	CASRADRVYGYTF
TRBJ2-7	TRBV27	TRBD2	-	TGTGCCAGCGGGAAACGACTAGCGGTAGATGACGAGCAGTACTTC	CASGKRLAVDDEQYF
TRBJ1-2	TRBV7-9	-	once	TGTGCCAGCAGGTCCGCGGATAATAACTATGGCTACACCTTC	CASRSADNNYGYTF
TRBJ1-4	TRBV4-1	TRBD1	-	TGCGCCAGCAGCCAAGTCGGGACAGCAACTAATGAAAAACTGTTTTTT	CASSQVGTATNEKLFF
TRBJ2-1	TRBV7-6	TRBD1	once	TGTGCCAGCAGCTTAGACAGGGGGCCCTACAATGAGCAGTTCTTC	CASSLDRGPYNEQFF
TRBJ1-5	TRBV27	-	-	TGTGCCAGCAGTTTATCTATTAGGGGTCAGCCCCAGCATTTT	CASSLSIRGQPQHF
TRBJ2-1	TRBV6-5	-	once	TGTGCCAGCAGCGGAGGGCCGGTTTACAATGAGCAGTTCTTC	CASSGGPVYNEQFF
TRBJ2-5	TRBV5-1	-	-	TGCGCCAGCAGCTCGGGGGAGACCCAGTACTTC	CASSSGETQYF
TRBJ2-1	TRBV30	TRBD2	-	TGTGCCTGGAGTGTAGCCGGGACTACCTACAATGAGCAGTTCTTC	CAWSVAGTTYNEQFF
TRBJ2-3	TRBV6-4	TRBD2	-	TGTGCCAGCAGTCAACTAGCGGGAGGGAGCACAGATACGCAGTATTTT	CASSQLAGGSTDTQYF
TRBJ2-7	TRBV27	TRBD1	-	TGTGCCAGCAGTTTAAGGGACAGTTTCTCCTACGAGCAGTACTTC	CASSLRDSFSYEQYF
TRBJ2-1	TRBV9	TRBD2	-	TGTGCCAGCGGGATTAGCGGGAGGTCAAATGAGCAGTTCTTC	CASGISGRSNEQFF
TRBJ2-7	TRBV29-1	-	few	TGCAGCGTTCGACAGGGAGGCGAGCAGTACTTC	CSVRQGGEQYF
TRBJ1-2	TRBV6-5	-	-	TGTGCCAGCAGCTCCGGGACAACGTATGGCTACACCTTC	CASSSGTTYGYTF
TRBJ2-5	TRBV7-6	-	-	TGTGCCAGCAGCTTAGACGGCTCAGAGACCCAGTACTTC	CASSLDGSETQYF
TRBJ2-7	TRBV7-9	-	-	TGTGCCAGCAGCTCAGGACGGGGATACGAGCAGTACTTC	CASSSGRGYEQYF
TRBJ2-7	TRBV29-1	TRBD1	-	TGCAGCGCTCGGACAGGGTTCTACGAGCAGTACTTC	CSARTGFYEQYF
TRBJ2-7	TRBV7-9	-	-	TGTGCCAGCAGCGAAACATCGGTGGGTCCCTACGAGCAGTACTTC	CASSETSVGPYEQYF
TRBJ1-3	TRBV4-3	-	-	TGCGCCAGCAGCCAAGGAGGGGCCACTGGAAACACCATATATTTT	CASSQGGATGNTIYF
TRBJ2-1	TRBV18	TRBD2	-	TGTGCCAGCTCAGGTTCGTCTAGCGGCCCCTACAATGAGCAGTTCTTC	CASSGSSSGPYNEQFF
TRBJ2-7	TRBV2	-	-	TGTGCCAGCACGTGGCCAGAGAGCTCCTACGAGCAGTACTTC	CASTWPESSYEQYF
TRBJ2-7	TRBV5-6	-	-	TGTGCCAGCAGCTTGGGGACAGCAATCTACGAGCAGTACTTC	CASSLGTAIYEQYF
TRBJ2-7	TRBV29-1	-	-	TGCAGCGTTGCTTACTCCCCGCGGGAGCAGTACTTC	CSVAYSPREQYF
TRBJ2-1	TRBV6-1	-	-	TGTGCCAGCAATATACAGGGAGATGAGCAGTTCTTC	CASNIQGDEQFF
TRBJ2-7	TRBV5-1	-	once	TGCGCCAGCACCCCGTTTAAAGGGGCCTACGAGCAGTACTTC	CASTPFKGAYEQYF
TRBJ2-1	TRBV7-6	-	-	TGTGCCAGCAGCCGACGGGAGTCCTACAATGAGCAGTTCTTC	CASSRRESYNEQFF